Listed here are 22 T cell receptor beta chains from one sample, sequenced in a study of shared clonotypes between healthy human individuals. Libraries were prepared by immunoSEQ multiplex PCR; TCRdb keeps only in-frame clonotypes and omits some of them. The repertoire has 950,000 to 1,300,000 clones, roughly 80% of them found once; the top ten carry approximately 1.3%. The sequenced sample consisted of memory CD4+ T cells sorted from blood. Noted subset: CD45RA-negative fraction. These receptors originate from a man between 18 and 29 years old in good health.

This clone has just one count. The chain is built from TRBV6-1 and TRBJ1-6; D ambiguous. Germline CDR1 is MNHNS and CDR2 is SASEGT. The CDR3 runs 14 residues. V was pared by 3 bases and J by 4 bases, with 7 bases between. The DNA of the CDR3 is TGTGCCAGCAGTGAGAGACTATATAATTCACCCCTCCACTTT. Translation: CASSERLYNSPLHF.

J is TRBJ1-6 and V is TRBV19, with TRBD1 as a possible D gene (5 bases). Germline V gene sequence: CDR1 LNHDA, CDR2 SQIVND (reference sequence). V was clipped by 7 bases and J by 6 bases, with 13 bases between them. This CDR3 contains 14 residues. The CDR3 region has the DNA TGTGCCAGTACCGGAGGGGTGATTAATTCACCCCTCCACTTT. The encoded protein is CASTGGVINSPLHF.

V and J are TRBV5-6 and TRBJ2-1; a possible D gene is TRBD2 (6 bases). Trimming cost V 2 bases and J 8 bases, with 14 bases left between them. Per the germline V gene, CDR1 is SGHDT and CDR2 is YYEEEE. There are 14 residues in the CDR3. This chain's CDR3 is CASSFGGRFDEQFF. The CDR3 DNA follows: TGTGCCAGCAGCTTTGGGGGGAGATTCGATGAGCAGTTCTTC.

In the case of this clone: The same CDR3 also results from other DNA sequences found in this sample. V is TRBV5-1 and J is TRBJ1-6, with D possibly TRBD1 on 5 matching bases. The CDR3 contains 13 residues. V gave up 2 bases and J gave up 7 bases, with 7 bases separating them. CDR1 is SGHRS, CDR2 YFSETQ, per germline. The CDR3 DNA follows: TGCGCCAGCAGCTTAGCAGGGAATTCACCCCTCCACTTT. Encoded protein: CASSLAGNSPLHF.

The CDR3 protein is CASSLEGTGTYEQYF. The CDR3 DNA reads TGTGCCAGCAGCTTGGAAGGGACAGGTACCTACGAGCAGTACTTC. The chain joins TRBV5-5 to TRBJ2-7; 8 bases are shared with TRBD1. The ends lost 0 bases at V and 2 bases at J; junction bases unmatched: 4. In germline, CDR1 is SGHKS, CDR2 YYEKEE (reference sequence). CDR3 length equals 15 residues.

The rearrangement uses TRBV7-2 and TRBJ2-7; 13 positions agree with TRBD2. Germline V gives CDR1 SGHTA, CDR2 FQGNSA. The CDR3 runs to 15 residues. V dropped 6 bases and J dropped 6; count of bases not matched to a gene: 8. The CDR3 nucleotides are TGTGCCAGCAGACGGACTAGCGGGAGAGAAGGCGAGCAGTACTTC. Its protein is CASRRTSGREGEQYF. The full variable domain, with the rest looked up from reference TRBV7-2 and TRBJ2-7, is GAGVSQSPSNKVTEKGKDVELRCDPISGHTALYWYRQSLGQGLEFLIYFQGNSAPDKSGLPSDRFSAERTGGSVSTLTIQRTQQEDSAVYLCASRRTSGREGEQYFGPGTRLTVT.

This sequence joins TRBV7-2 and TRBJ2-5, with D perhaps given as TRBD1 or TRBD2 (7 bases each). Germline CDR1 SGHTA, CDR2 FQGNSA. This CDR3 region has 14 residues. V lost 5 bases, J lost 5 bases, and 15 bases lay in between. The CDR3: CASSLQGGSETQYF. The DNA for the CDR3 is TGTGCCAGCAGCCTCCAGGGGGGGTCGGAGACCCAGTACTTC.

The chain combines TRBV6-1 with TRBJ1-2; tentative D call: TRBD1 (6 bases). V gave up 4 bases and J gave up 4 bases, with 16 bases separating them. This CDR3 spans 15 amino acids. Germline V gene lookup returns CDR1 MNHNS and CDR2 SASEGT. CDR3 bases: TGTGCCAGCAGTGGTGGGGGCAGCCTCTCCTATGGCTACACCTTC. Protein product: CASSGGGSLSYGYTF.

This clone appeared a few times. This rearrangement joins TRBV25-1 to TRBJ1-6, with TRBD1 identical over 8 bases. CDR1 is MGHDK, CDR2 SYGVNS, per germline. CDR3 length equals 15 residues. The V gene end was trimmed by 1 base and the J gene end by 9 bases; junction bases not matched to a gene: 5. The CDR3 here is CASSESPTGGSPLHF. The CDR3 DNA sequence: TGTGCCAGCAGTGAATCCCCTACAGGGGGTTCACCCCTCCACTTT.

The J gene is TRBJ2-7, the V gene TRBV28, with D possibly being TRBD1 (5 bases). The V end lost 6 bases, the J end lost 3 bases, and 12 bases lay between the germline ends. Germline CDR1 and CDR2: MDHEN and SYDVKM. The CDR3 loop spans 13 amino acids. CDR3 nucleotide sequence: TGTGCCAGCAGCAAGGACACCGGCTACGAGCAGTACTTC. Translation gives CASSKDTGYEQYF.

In this sample, this clone turned up a few times. CDR3 sequence: CSVMTGPGELFF. Here the CDR3 DNA reads TGCAGCGTAATGACAGGGCCCGGGGAGCTGTTTTTT. The chain has TRBV29-1 and TRBJ2-2, with 7 bases aligning to TRBD1. Germline CDR1 is SQVTM and CDR2 is ANQGSEA. The CDR3 loop spans 12 amino acids. V dropped 6 bases and J dropped 6; count of bases not matched to a gene: 4.

This clone was detected a few times. V is TRBV12-5 and J is TRBJ2-3; D is unclear. Trimming shortened V by 1 base and J by 3 bases, and 17 bases separated the two germline ends. CDR3 length equals 17 residues. The germline V gene has CDR1 LGHNT and CDR2 FRNRAP. CDR3: CASGLEITAIRTDTQYF. In DNA, the CDR3 is TGTGCTAGTGGTTTGGAGATTACAGCGATTCGGACAGATACGCAGTATTTT.

On this clone: A much larger clone lies a single base off, so this may be a read error. Other DNA sequences of this sample code for an identical CDR3. The rearrangement links TRBV6-1 to TRBJ1-1; D remains ambiguous. The CDR3 is 13 amino acids. The V and J ends lost 8 bases and 4 bases respectively, with 14 bases between them. The germline V gene encodes CDR1 MNHNS and CDR2 SASEGT. CDR3: CASALEGFTEAFF. The DNA for the CDR3 is TGTGCCAGCGCATTAGAAGGGTTCACTGAAGCTTTCTTT.

The chain has TRBV4-2 and TRBJ1-4; D might be TRBD1 (5 bases). Germline values: CDR1 LGHNA, CDR2 YNFKEQ. V dropped 4 bases and J dropped 2 bases, with 14 bases sitting between them. This CDR3 contains 16 residues. CDR3 nucleotides: TGTGCCAGCAGCCGAGACAGATTTGGGACTAATGAAAAACTGTTTTTT. Amino acids: CASSRDRFGTNEKLFF.

This chain uses TRBV10-2 with TRBJ2-4; no firm D call. The CDR3 has 15 residues. V lost 3 bases, J lost 0 bases, and 9 bases lay in between. Germline CDR1 WSHSY, CDR2 SAAADI. The DNA for the CDR3 is TGCGCCAGCAGTGATAAGGGCCTAGCCAAAAACATTCAGTACTTC. Protein product: CASSDKGLAKNIQYF.

The chain joins TRBV19 to TRBJ2-6; D not resolved. The CDR3 is made up of 16 amino acids. CDR1 is LNHDA and CDR2 is SQIVND in the germline V gene (reference sequence). V lost 7 bases, J lost 2 bases, and 15 bases lay in between. For the CDR3, the DNA is TGTGCCAGTAACGACCGCAGGAGTCCTGGGGCCAACGTCCTGACTTTC. This translates into CASNDRRSPGANVLTF.

This sequence joins TRBV4-1 and TRBJ2-5, with TRBD2 identical over 14 bases. Germline V lookup: CDR1 MGHRA, CDR2 YSYEKL. After removal of 3 bases from V and 2 bases from J, the junction contained 11 bases not matched to a gene. The CDR3 is 19 amino acids. For the CDR3, the DNA is TGCGCCAGCAGCCACTGGGGACTAGCGGGAGTAATGGGGCAAGAGACCCAGTACTTC. It yields the protein CASSHWGLAGVMGQETQYF.

The chain recombines TRBV4-2 with TRBJ1-1, with D unresolved. The V gene lost 0 bases and the J gene lost 1 base, with 12 bases spanning the gap. CDR1 and CDR2 (germline): LGHNA, YNFKEQ. The CDR3 extends over 16 amino acids. DNA of the CDR3: TGTGCCAGCAGCCAAGATAGTCGGGAGTGGAACACTGAAGCTTTCTTT. It yields the protein CASSQDSREWNTEAFF.

This chain connects TRBV6-5 to TRBJ2-2; D gene ambiguous. The germline CDR1 and CDR2 sequences are MNHEY and SVGAGI. This CDR3 is 15 amino acids long. V dropped 6 bases and J dropped 6 bases, with 17 bases sitting between them. In nucleotides, the CDR3 is TGTGCCAGCAGGAGGAGTGAGTCGGTTTCCGGGGAGCTGTTTTTT. This translates into CASRRSESVSGELFF.

This chain links TRBV9 with TRBJ1-6; D gene unclear. V was clipped by 6 bases and J by 6 bases, with 13 bases between them. From germline, CDR1 is SGDLS and CDR2 YYNGEE. The CDR3 has 14 residues. The CDR3 loop is CASTVGKSNSPLHF. DNA of the CDR3: TGTGCCAGCACCGTTGGGAAGAGTAATTCACCCCTCCACTTT.

The chain carries TRBV30 and TRBJ1-4; TRBD1 is a possible D gene (6 bases). V was cut by 2 bases and J by 7 bases, with 11 bases left in between. Germline-derived CDR1 and CDR2 are GTSNPN and SVGIG (reference sequence). CDR3 length equals 13 residues. The DNA of the CDR3 is TGTGCCTGGAGTCCCAGGGGAGGTGAAAAACTGTTTTTT. Protein: CAWSPRGGEKLFF.

Points on this clone: The same CDR3 is also encoded by other DNA sequences in this sample. The V call is TRBV5-4, the J call TRBJ2-7; a weak D match, TRBD1 (6 bases). Trimming removed 4 bases at V and 0 bases at J, with 11 bases between. The CDR3 covers 14 residues. In germline, CDR1 is SGHNT, CDR2 YYREEE (reference sequence). The CDR3: CASSPDRSSYEQYF. The CDR3 DNA reads TGTGCCAGCAGCCCGGACAGATCCTCCTACGAGCAGTACTTC.